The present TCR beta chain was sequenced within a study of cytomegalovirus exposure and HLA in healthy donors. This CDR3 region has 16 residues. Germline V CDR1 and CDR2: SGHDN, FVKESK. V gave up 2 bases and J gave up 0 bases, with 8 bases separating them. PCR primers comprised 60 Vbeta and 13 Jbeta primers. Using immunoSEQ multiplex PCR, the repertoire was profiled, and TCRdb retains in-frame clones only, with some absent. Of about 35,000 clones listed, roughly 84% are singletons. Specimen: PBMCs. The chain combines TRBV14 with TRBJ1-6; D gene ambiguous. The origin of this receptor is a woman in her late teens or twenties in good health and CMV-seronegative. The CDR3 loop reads CASSQLQSSYNSPLHF. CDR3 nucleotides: TGTGCCAGCAGCCAACTACAGAGCTCCTATAATTCACCCCTCCACTTT.